This TCR beta chain appears in the sequencing data of a study of OX40 agonist ivuxolimab in advanced cancers. Whole-study context: The patients' treatment was ivuxolimab, an agonistic anti-OX40 (CD134) antibody. Every 2 weeks, patients got intravenous ivuxolimab at one of six dose levels (0.01-10 mg/kg). Broader study findings: Relative to CD4+ cells, CD8+ T cells on average had more expanded clones. Among the least clonally expanded were partial responders at 0.1-3.0 mg/kg.

Germline V gives CDR1 SGHRS, CDR2 YFSETQ. CDR3 length: 14 residues. Points on this clone: Its antigen is as yet unknown.

This table comes from immunoSEQ multiplex PCR, and its TCRdb copy is limited to in-frame clones, with some not included. Of some 120,000 clones listed, less than 95% were seen once; the top ten hold under 0.85%. This clonotype was sampled from an adult with an advanced solid tumor such as melanoma, head and neck, liver or kidney cancer. This chain connects TRBV5-1 to TRBJ2-5; tentative D call: TRBD1 (5 bases). The J call may be mistaken, given a closer DNA end match to TRBJ2-7. The material sequenced was CD4+ or CD8+ T cells sorted from blood, taken in a trial of the OX40 agonist ivuxolimab. For the CDR3, the DNA is TGCGCCAGCAGCTTGGGAGTGGGGCTATACGAGCAGTACTTC. Protein product: CASSLGVGLYEQYF.